The rows below give T cell receptor beta chains drawn from one sample of a study of blood T cell repertoires in COVID-19. TCRdb's table, derived via immunoSEQ multiplex PCR, lists solely in-frame clones and lacks some. Among roughly 35,000 clones listed, around four fifths were seen once. The specimen was peripheral blood. The receptors here all came from a man aged 80 or over with acute or convalescent COVID-19. The CDR3 runs from the conserved cysteine through the conserved F or W. The D gene is left open where the match is weak. Clone sizes are given selectively: once, few, many, or a class where the clone is expanded.

j_gene	v_gene	abundance	d_gene	CDR3aa	CDR3nt
TRBJ1-3	TRBV5-1	-	-	CASSSRTGSSGNTIYF	TGCGCCAGCAGCTCAAGGACCGGGAGCTCTGGAAACACCATATATTTT
TRBJ1-1	TRBV19	-	-	CASRLVGTPNTEAFF	TGTGCCAGTAGGCTTGTCGGGACACCGAACACTGAAGCTTTCTTT
TRBJ1-2	TRBV6-4	-	-	CASNGDGYTF	TGTGCCAGCAACGGGGATGGCTACACCTTC
TRBJ2-6	TRBV4-1	-	TRBD1	CASSSDRGFWANVLTF	TGCGCCAGCAGTTCGGACAGGGGGTTCTGGGCCAACGTCCTGACTTTC
TRBJ2-1	TRBV13	-	-	CASSPRSLSEQFF	TGTGCCAGCAGCCCCCGGTCGTTGAGTGAGCAGTTCTTC
TRBJ1-5	TRBV6-2/TRBV6-3	few	TRBD1	CASSPQGNQPQHF	TGTGCCAGCAGCCCACAGGGGAATCAGCCCCAGCATTTT
TRBJ1-2	TRBV4-1	-	-	CASSQESTAANYGYTF	TGCGCCAGCAGCCAAGAATCCACAGCCGCTAACTATGGCTACACCTTC
TRBJ1-1	TRBV19	-	TRBD1	CASSIRQGGGLNTEAFF	TGTGCCAGTAGTATCCGACAGGGGGGGGGATTGAACACTGAAGCTTTCTTT
TRBJ2-7	TRBV3-1/TRBV3-2	-	TRBD1	CASSQLGQGNEQYF	TGTGCCAGCAGCCAGCTAGGACAGGGTAACGAGCAGTACTTC
TRBJ1-2	TRBV6-5	-	-	CASSIKEGPTHGYTF	TGTGCCAGCAGCATCAAGGAGGGCCCTACCCATGGCTACACCTTC
TRBJ2-1	TRBV2	-	-	CASSVQGGFDEQFF	TGTGCCAGCAGTGTCCAGGGGGGTTTCGATGAGCAGTTCTTC
TRBJ2-2	TRBV6-5	once	-	CASSLYSVAVSGELFF	TGTGCCAGCAGTTTATACTCAGTGGCGGTGTCCGGGGAGCTGTTTTTT
TRBJ2-5	TRBV5-1	-	-	CASSLAETQYF	TGCGCCAGCAGCTTGGCGGAGACCCAGTACTTC
TRBJ1-6	TRBV7-2	-	-	CASSLGQVYNSPLHF	TGTGCCAGCAGCTTAGGACAGGTCTATAATTCACCCCTCCACTTT
TRBJ2-5	TRBV5-1	few	TRBD1	CASGDRARETQYF	TGCGCCAGCGGGGACAGGGCGAGGGAGACCCAGTACTTC
TRBJ1-4	TRBV11-2	-	-	CASSFWGRVDEKLFF	TGTGCCAGCAGCTTCTGGGGGCGTGTGGATGAAAAACTGTTTTTT
TRBJ2-7	TRBV7-2	-	TRBD2	CASSLASGGYEQYF	TGTGCCAGCAGCTTAGCCAGCGGGGGATACGAGCAGTACTTC
TRBJ2-3	TRBV3-1/TRBV3-2	-	TRBD2	CASSQVPGGPTDTQYF	TGTGCCAGCAGCCAAGTACCGGGGGGGCCGACAGATACGCAGTATTTT
TRBJ1-1	TRBV5-3	-	TRBD1	CARSVTEDRGNTEAFF	TGTGCCAGAAGCGTAACGGAGGACAGGGGAAACACTGAAGCTTTCTTT